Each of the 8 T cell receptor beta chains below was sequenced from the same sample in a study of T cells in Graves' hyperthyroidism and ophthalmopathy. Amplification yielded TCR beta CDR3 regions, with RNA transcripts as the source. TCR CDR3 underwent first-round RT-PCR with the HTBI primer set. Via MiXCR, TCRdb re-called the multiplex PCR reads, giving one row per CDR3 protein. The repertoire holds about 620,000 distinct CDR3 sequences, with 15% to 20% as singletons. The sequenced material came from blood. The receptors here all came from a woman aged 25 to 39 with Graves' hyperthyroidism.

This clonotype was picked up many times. The CDR3 DNA is TGTGCCAGCAGTTTACAGGGCCGGGAGACCCAGTACTTC. It translates to CASSLQGRETQYF. This chain links TRBV28 with TRBJ2-5; possible D gene TRBD1, 5 bases. Trimming removed 2 bases from V and 5 bases from J, with 9 bases in between. The CDR3 covers 13 residues. From germline, CDR1 is MDHEN and CDR2 SYDVKM.

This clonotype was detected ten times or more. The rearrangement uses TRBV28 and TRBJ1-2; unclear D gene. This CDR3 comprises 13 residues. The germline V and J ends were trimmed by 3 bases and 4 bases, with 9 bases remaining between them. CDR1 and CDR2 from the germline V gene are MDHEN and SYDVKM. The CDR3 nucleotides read TGTGCCAGCAGTTTTAGGGCAGTCTATGGCTACACCTTC. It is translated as CASSFRAVYGYTF.

For the CDR3, the DNA is TGCAGTGCTAGCGCAACTACGGACTATGGCTACACCTTC. The encoded protein is CSASATTDYGYTF. The V and J genes are TRBV20-1 and TRBJ1-2; D ambiguous. The germline V gene encodes CDR1 DFQATT and CDR2 SNEGSKA (reference sequence). Trimming left V 3 bases short and J 3 bases short, with 11 bases between. The CDR3 is 13 residues long.

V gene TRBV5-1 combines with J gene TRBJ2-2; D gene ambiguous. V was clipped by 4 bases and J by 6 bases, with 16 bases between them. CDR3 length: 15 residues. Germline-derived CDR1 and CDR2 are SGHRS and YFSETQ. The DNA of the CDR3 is TGCGCCAGCAGCGTCTATGTAGGAAGGGCCGGGGAGCTGTTTTTT. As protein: CASSVYVGRAGELFF. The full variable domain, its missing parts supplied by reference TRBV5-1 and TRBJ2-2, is KAGVTQTPRYLIKTRGQQVTLSCSPISGHRSVSWYQQTPGQGLQFLFEYFSETQRNKGNFPGRFSGRQFSNSRSEMNVSTLELGDSALYLCASSVYVGRAGELFFGEGSRLTVL.

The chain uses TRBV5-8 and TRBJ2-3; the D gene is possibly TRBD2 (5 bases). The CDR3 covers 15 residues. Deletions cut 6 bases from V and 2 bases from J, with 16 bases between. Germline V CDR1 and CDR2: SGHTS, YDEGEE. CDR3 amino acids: CASIPAGGPTDTQYF. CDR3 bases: TGTGCCAGCATCCCCGCGGGCGGTCCCACAGATACGCAGTATTTT.

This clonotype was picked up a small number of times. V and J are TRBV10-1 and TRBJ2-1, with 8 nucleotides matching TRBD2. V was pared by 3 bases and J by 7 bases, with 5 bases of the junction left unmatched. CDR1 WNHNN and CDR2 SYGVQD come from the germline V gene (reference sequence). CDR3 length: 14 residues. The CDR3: CASSEAGDENEQFF. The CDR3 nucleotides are TGCGCCAGCAGTGAAGCGGGAGATGAGAATGAGCAGTTCTTC.

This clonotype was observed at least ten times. CDR3 region: CASSPSLSEEQYF. The DNA of the CDR3 is TGTGCCAGCTCACCTTCGTTGTCAGAAGAGCAGTACTTC. This chain connects TRBV18 to TRBJ2-7, with D unresolved. From germline, CDR1 is KGHSH and CDR2 LQKENI. The germline V and J ends were trimmed by 3 bases and 7 bases, with 13 bases remaining between them. The CDR3 is made up of 13 amino acids.

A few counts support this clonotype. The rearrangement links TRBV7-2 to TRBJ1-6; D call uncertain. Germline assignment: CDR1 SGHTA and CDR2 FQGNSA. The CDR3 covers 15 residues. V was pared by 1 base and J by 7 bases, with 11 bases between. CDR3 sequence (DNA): TGTGCCAGCAGCTTAGAAGGGTTTGGGAATTCACCCCTCCACTTT. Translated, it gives CASSLEGFGNSPLHF.